This entry features one T cell receptor beta chain sequence. The sample is drawn from a study of beta chain features in type 1 diabetes. The study reverse transcribed the entire isolated RNA, so it sequenced expressed TCRB transcripts. Method: immunoSEQ multiplex PCR; TCRdb's copy keeps in-frame clones and lacks some. The profile shows more than 85,000 clones, about 40% of them singletons. Germline V gene lookup returns CDR1 MNHEY and CDR2 SVGAGI. V gave up 2 bases and J gave up 4 bases; unmatched junction bases: 2. CDR3 length equals 14 residues. The chain combines TRBV6-5 with TRBJ1-1; 9 nucleotides line up with TRBD1. The sample comprised stem cell memory CD4+ T cells from blood. The origin of this receptor is a woman aged 18-30 years in good health. The CDR3 DNA reads as TGTGCCAGCAGTTACAACAGGGGGCTCACTGAAGCTTTCTTT. It yields the protein CASSYNRGLTEAFF.